The table lists the clone carrying this TCR beta chain with a few counts. The CDR3 has 12 amino acids. V shed 7 bases, J shed 6 bases, and the junction held 6 bases outside the gene matches. Germline CDR1 and CDR2: SQVTM and ANQGSEA. The data are from a study of beta chain features in type 1 diabetes. Of the isolated RNA, all was reverse transcribed, and so the sequenced material was expressed TCRB transcripts. Assay: immunoSEQ multiplex PCR; the TCRdb copy retains only in-frame clones and omits some. Of about 260,000 clones in the sample, around 65% were seen once. The sequence was obtained from a man aged 30 to 39 in good health. The specimen sequenced was naive CD4+ T cells from blood. The chain combines TRBV29-1 with TRBJ2-1; the match to TRBD2 covers 7 bases. This CDR3 reads CSARSGGNEQFF. CDR3 sequence (DNA): TGCAGCGCCCGATCGGGGGGCAATGAGCAGTTCTTC.